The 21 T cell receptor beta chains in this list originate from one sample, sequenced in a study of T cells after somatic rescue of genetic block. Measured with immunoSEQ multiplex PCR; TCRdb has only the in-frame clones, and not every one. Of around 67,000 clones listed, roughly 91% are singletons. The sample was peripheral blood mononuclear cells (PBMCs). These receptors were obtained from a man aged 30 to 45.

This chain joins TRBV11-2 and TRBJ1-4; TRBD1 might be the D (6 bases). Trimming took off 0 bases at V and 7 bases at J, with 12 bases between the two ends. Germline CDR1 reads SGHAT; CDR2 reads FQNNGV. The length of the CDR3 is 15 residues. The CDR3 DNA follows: TGTGCCAGCAGCTTAGAGAGGGGGAAGGGTGAAAAACTGTTTTTT. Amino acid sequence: CASSLERGKGEKLFF.

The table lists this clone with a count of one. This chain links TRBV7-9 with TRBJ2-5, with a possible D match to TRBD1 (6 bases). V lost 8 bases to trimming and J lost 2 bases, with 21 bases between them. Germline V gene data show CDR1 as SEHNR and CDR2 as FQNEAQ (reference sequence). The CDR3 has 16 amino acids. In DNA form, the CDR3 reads TGTGCCAGCTGTCTAGGGTTAACAGGGTTACAAGAGACCCAGTACTTC. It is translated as CASCLGLTGLQETQYF.

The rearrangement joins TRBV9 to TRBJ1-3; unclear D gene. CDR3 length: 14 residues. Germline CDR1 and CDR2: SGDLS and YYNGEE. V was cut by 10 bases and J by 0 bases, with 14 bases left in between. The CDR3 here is CAPSTRISGNTIYF. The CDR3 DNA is TGTGCCCCCAGCACTCGGATCTCTGGAAACACCATATATTTT. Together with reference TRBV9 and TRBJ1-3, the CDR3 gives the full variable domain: DSGVTQTPKHLITATGQRVTLRCSPRSGDLSVYWYQQSLDQGLQFLIQYYNGEERAKGNILERFSAQQFPDLHSELNLSSLELGDSALYFCAPSTRISGNTIYFGEGSWLTVV.

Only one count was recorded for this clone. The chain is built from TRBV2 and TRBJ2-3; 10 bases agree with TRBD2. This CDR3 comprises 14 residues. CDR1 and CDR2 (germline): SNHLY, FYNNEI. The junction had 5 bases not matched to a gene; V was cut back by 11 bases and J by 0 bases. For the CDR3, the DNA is TGTGCCTCCCAGCGGGGGGGGAGCACAGATACGCAGTATTTT. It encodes CASQRGGSTDTQYF.

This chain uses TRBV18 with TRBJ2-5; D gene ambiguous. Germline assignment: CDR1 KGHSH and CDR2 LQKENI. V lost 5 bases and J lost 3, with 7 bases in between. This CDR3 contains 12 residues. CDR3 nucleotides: TGTGCCAGCTCAGAGTTGGAAGAGACCCAGTACTTC. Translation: CASSELEETQYF.

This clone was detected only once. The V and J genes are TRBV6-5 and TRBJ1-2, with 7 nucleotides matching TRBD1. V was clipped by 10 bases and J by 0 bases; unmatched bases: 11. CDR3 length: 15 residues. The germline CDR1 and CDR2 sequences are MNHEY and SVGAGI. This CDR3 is CAIARDRRTNYGYTF. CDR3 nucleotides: TGTGCCATCGCCCGGGACAGACGTACTAACTATGGCTACACCTTC.

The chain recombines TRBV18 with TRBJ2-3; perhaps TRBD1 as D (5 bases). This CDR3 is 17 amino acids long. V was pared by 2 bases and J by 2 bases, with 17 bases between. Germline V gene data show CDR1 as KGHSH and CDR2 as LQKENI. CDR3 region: CASSPAQPGIHTDTQYF. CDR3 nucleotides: TGTGCCAGCTCACCAGCCCAGCCAGGGATCCACACAGATACGCAGTATTTT.

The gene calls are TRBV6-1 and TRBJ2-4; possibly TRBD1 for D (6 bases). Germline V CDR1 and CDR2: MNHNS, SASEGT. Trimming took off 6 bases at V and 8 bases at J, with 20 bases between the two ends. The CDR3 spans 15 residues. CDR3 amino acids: CASRALQGVVDIQYF. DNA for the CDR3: TGTGCCAGCAGAGCACTACAGGGTGTTGTAGACATTCAGTACTTC.

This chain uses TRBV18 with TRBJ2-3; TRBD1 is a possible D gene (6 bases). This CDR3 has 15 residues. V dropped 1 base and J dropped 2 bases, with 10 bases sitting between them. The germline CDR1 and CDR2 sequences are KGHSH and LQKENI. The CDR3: CASSPQGVVTDTQYF. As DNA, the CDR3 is TGTGCCAGCTCACCACAGGGGGTCGTCACAGATACGCAGTATTTT.

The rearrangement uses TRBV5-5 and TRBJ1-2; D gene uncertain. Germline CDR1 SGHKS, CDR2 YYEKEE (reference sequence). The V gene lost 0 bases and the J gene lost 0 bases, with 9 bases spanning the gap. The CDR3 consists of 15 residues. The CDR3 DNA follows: TGTGCCAGCAGCTTGGCAGGACGTACTAACTATGGCTACACCTTC. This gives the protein CASSLAGRTNYGYTF.

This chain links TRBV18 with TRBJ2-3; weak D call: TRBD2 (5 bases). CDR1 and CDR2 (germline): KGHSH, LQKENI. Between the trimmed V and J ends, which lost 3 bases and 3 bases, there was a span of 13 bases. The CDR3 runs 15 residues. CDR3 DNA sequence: TGTGCCAGCTCACCCGACAAACTAGGTACAGATACGCAGTATTTT. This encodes CASSPDKLGTDTQYF.

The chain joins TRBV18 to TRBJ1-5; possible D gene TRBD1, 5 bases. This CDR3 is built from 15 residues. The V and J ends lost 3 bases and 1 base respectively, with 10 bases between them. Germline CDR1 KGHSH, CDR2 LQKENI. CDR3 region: CASSPPGSSNQPQHF. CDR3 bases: TGTGCCAGCTCACCCCCAGGGTCGAGCAATCAGCCCCAGCATTTT.

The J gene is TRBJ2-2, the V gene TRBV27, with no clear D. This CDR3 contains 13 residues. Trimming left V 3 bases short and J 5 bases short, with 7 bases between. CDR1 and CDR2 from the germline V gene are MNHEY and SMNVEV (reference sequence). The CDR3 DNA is TGTGCCAGCAGTTTTAGCCGGACCGGGGAGCTGTTTTTT. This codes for CASSFSRTGELFF.

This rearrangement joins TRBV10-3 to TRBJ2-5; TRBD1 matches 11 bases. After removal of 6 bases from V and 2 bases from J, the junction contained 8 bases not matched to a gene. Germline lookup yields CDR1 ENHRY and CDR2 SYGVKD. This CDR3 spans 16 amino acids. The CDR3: CAIRPGQGGRQETQYF. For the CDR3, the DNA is TGTGCCATCAGGCCGGGACAGGGGGGGAGGCAAGAGACCCAGTACTTC.

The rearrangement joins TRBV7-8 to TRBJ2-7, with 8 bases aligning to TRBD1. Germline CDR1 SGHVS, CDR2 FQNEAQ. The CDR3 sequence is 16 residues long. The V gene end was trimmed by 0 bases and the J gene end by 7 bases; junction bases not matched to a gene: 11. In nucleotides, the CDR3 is TGTGCCAGCAGCTTAGCGGGGACAGGCCCCGTTTGGGAGCAGTACTTC. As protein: CASSLAGTGPVWEQYF.

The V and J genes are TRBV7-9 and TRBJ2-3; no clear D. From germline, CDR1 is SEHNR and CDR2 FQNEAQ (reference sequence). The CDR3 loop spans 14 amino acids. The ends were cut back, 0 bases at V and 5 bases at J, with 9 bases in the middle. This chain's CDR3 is CASSLALVGDTQYF. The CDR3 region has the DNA TGTGCCAGCAGCTTAGCCCTAGTGGGAGATACGCAGTATTTT.

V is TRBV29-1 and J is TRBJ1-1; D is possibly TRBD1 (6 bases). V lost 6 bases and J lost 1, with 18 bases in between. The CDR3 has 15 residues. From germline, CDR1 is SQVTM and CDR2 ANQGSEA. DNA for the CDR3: TGCAGCGTCGCTGGGGGGGCAGGACCGAACACTGAAGCTTTCTTT. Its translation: CSVAGGAGPNTEAFF.

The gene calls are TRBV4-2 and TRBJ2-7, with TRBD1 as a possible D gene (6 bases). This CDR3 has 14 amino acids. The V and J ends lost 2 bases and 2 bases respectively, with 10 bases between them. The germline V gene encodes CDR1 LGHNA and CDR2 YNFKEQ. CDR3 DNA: TGTGCCAGCAGCCAAACGGACAGCACCTACGAGCAGTACTTC. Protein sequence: CASSQTDSTYEQYF.

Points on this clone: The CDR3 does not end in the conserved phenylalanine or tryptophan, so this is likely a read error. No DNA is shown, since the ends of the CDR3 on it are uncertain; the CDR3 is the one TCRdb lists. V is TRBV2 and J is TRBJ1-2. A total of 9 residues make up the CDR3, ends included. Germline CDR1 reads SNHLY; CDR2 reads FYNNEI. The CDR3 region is CASSDGRHH.

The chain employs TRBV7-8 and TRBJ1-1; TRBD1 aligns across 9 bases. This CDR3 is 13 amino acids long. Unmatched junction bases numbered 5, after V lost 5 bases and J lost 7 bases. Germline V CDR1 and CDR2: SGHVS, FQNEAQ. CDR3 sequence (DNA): TGTGCCAGCAGCCCAACAGGGGGCTATGAAGCTTTCTTT. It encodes CASSPTGGYEAFF.

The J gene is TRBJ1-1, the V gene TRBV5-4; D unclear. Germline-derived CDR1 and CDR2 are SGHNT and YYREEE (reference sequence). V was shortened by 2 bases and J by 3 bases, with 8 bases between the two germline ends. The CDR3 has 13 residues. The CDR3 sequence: CASSFQRDTEAFF. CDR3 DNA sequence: TGTGCCAGCAGCTTTCAGAGAGACACTGAAGCTTTCTTT.